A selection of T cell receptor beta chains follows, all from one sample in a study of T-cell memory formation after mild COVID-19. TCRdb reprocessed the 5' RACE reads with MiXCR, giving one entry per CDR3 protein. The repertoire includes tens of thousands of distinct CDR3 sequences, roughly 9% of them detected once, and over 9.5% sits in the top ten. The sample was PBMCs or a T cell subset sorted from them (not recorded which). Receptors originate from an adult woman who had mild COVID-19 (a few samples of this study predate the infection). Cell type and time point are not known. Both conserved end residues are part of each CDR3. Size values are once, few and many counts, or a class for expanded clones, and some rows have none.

CDR3aa: CASRSTTDTQYF
j_gene: TRBJ2-3
v_gene: TRBV2
abundance: .

CDR3aa: CASSHGLAGGPGYEQYF
j_gene: TRBJ2-7
v_gene: TRBV11-3
abundance: many

CDR3aa: CASSLRQDHGYTF
j_gene: TRBJ1-2
v_gene: TRBV12-3/TRBV12-4
abundance: .

CDR3aa: CASSENTGELFF
j_gene: TRBJ2-2
v_gene: TRBV5-1
abundance: .

CDR3aa: CAWSRLAGYTGELFF
j_gene: TRBJ2-2
v_gene: TRBV30
abundance: many

CDR3aa: CASSFGRTGAYEQYF
j_gene: TRBJ2-7
v_gene: TRBV5-4
abundance: few

CDR3aa: CASSPTGNTGELFF
j_gene: TRBJ2-2
v_gene: TRBV7-7
abundance: .

CDR3aa: CASSLEAHTQYF
j_gene: TRBJ2-7
v_gene: TRBV7-8
abundance: many

CDR3aa: CASSYDRWETQYF
j_gene: TRBJ2-5
v_gene: TRBV6-2/TRBV6-3
abundance: .

CDR3aa: CASSLGRDRAHYEQYF
j_gene: TRBJ2-7
v_gene: TRBV11-2
abundance: many

CDR3aa: CASSSSQGADWTGELFF
j_gene: TRBJ2-2
v_gene: TRBV11-2
abundance: many

CDR3aa: CASSYIGLNEKLFF
j_gene: TRBJ1-4
v_gene: TRBV27
abundance: .

CDR3aa: CASRRGETEAFF
j_gene: TRBJ1-1
v_gene: TRBV6-6
abundance: .

CDR3aa: CASSRGLSSYEQYF
j_gene: TRBJ2-7
v_gene: TRBV7-2
abundance: few

CDR3aa: CASSPDRTWDNEQFF
j_gene: TRBJ2-1
v_gene: TRBV9
abundance: .

CDR3aa: CSATPGRDRVFGYTF
j_gene: TRBJ1-2
v_gene: TRBV20-1
abundance: few

CDR3aa: CASSFQGNEQFF
j_gene: TRBJ2-1
v_gene: TRBV6-2/TRBV6-3
abundance: .

CDR3aa: CASSQGFTDTQYF
j_gene: TRBJ2-3
v_gene: TRBV4-2
abundance: many

CDR3aa: CSVEQGMAGNTIYF
j_gene: TRBJ1-3
v_gene: TRBV29-1
abundance: .

CDR3aa: CASSPEGAGQINGYTF
j_gene: TRBJ1-2
v_gene: TRBV5-1
abundance: .

CDR3aa: CASSLAVGLYEQYF
j_gene: TRBJ2-7
v_gene: TRBV7-9
abundance: many

CDR3aa: CASSRTIPDTQYF
j_gene: TRBJ2-3
v_gene: TRBV5-1
abundance: many

CDR3aa: CASSLITLAGYTDTQYF
j_gene: TRBJ2-3
v_gene: TRBV5-6
abundance: .

CDR3aa: CASSLVSGAGELFF
j_gene: TRBJ2-2
v_gene: TRBV5-6
abundance: few